Below, 19 T cell receptor beta chains from the same sample are listed, as sequenced in a study of T cells in Graves' hyperthyroidism and ophthalmopathy. RNA transcripts were the template for amplifying TCR beta CDR3 regions. A first-round RT-PCR of the TCR CDR3 used the HTBI primer set. TCRdb analysed the multiplex PCR reads with MiXCR anew, one entry per CDR3 protein. Among some 250,000 distinct CDR3 sequences listed, roughly 15% were seen once. Material: blood. The origin of the receptors is a woman in her forties or fifties with Graves' hyperthyroidism that later progressed to Graves' ophthalmopathy.

This clonotype has a count of ten or more. V gene TRBV30 combines with J gene TRBJ2-5; D may be TRBD2 (6 bases). In germline, CDR1 is GTSNPN, CDR2 SVGIG (reference sequence). The V and J ends lost 2 bases and 5 bases respectively, with 15 bases between them. The length of the CDR3 is 14 residues. DNA of the CDR3: TGTGCCTGGAGTTCCCGGGGCCGGGGGGAGACCCAGTACTTC. Translation gives CAWSSRGRGETQYF.

This clonotype was seen more than once but under ten times. The rearrangement links TRBV5-4 to TRBJ2-3; 8 positions match TRBD1. The trim removed 4 bases at V and 3 bases at J, leaving 4 bases unmatched. Germline CDR1 SGHNT, CDR2 YYREEE (reference sequence). This CDR3 has 14 residues. The CDR3 coding sequence is TGTGCCAGCAGCCGACAGGGGTTAACAGATACGCAGTATTTT. Amino acid sequence: CASSRQGLTDTQYF.

This clonotype was recorded many times. This sequence joins TRBV18 and TRBJ1-1, with D perhaps TRBD1 (5 bases). The CDR3 runs 14 residues. V lost 3 bases and J 5 bases, leaving 13 bases between the germline ends. CDR1 is KGHSH and CDR2 is LQKENI in the germline V gene. The CDR3 is CASSPPTGRTEAFF. DNA for the CDR3: TGTGCCAGCTCACCTCCAACAGGAAGGACTGAAGCTTTCTTT.

The table lists this clonotype with many counts. The chain is built from TRBV7-9 and TRBJ1-2; TRBD1 aligns across 8 bases. Germline CDR1 reads SEHNR; CDR2 reads FQNEAQ (reference sequence). J gave up 8 bases and V 3 bases, and 5 bases lay outside the gene matches. The CDR3 is 13 amino acids. CDR3 sequence reads: CASSLTGVKGYTF. As DNA, the CDR3 is TGTGCCAGCAGCTTGACAGGGGTGAAGGGCTACACCTTC.

This CDR3 reads CASSLQTSGIVSGELFF. CDR3 DNA: TGTGCCAGCAGCTTGCAGACTAGCGGGATTGTCTCCGGGGAGCTGTTTTTT. The chain links TRBV7-6 to TRBJ2-2, with TRBD2 matching over 11 bases. Unmatched junction bases numbered 9, after V lost 3 bases and J lost 6 bases. CDR3 size: 17 residues. Germline CDR1 reads SGHVS; CDR2 reads FNYEAQ.

This clonotype was observed many times. In DNA, the CDR3 is TGCGCCAGCAGCGCTACAGGGGTGAGCACTGAAGCTTTCTTT. It translates to CASSATGVSTEAFF. The chain couples TRBV5-1 to TRBJ1-1, with 7 positions matching TRBD1. J lost 4 bases, V lost 4 bases, and 7 bases had no gene match. The CDR3 is 14 amino acids. Germline CDR1 is SGHRS and CDR2 is YFSETQ.

The sample holds many counts of this clonotype. The chain uses TRBV15 and TRBJ2-4; D gene uncertain. The CDR3 extends over 14 amino acids. The V end was cut by 0 bases, the J end by 5 bases, with 8 bases between. Germline values: CDR1 LNHNV, CDR2 YYDKDF (reference sequence). The CDR3 here is CATSRDAVENIQYF. CDR3 nucleotides: TGTGCCACCAGCAGAGATGCGGTCGAAAACATTCAGTACTTC. The full variable domain, with the rest looked up from reference TRBV15 and TRBJ2-4, is DAMVIQNPRYQVTQFGKPVTLSCSQTLNHNVMYWYQQKSSQAPKLLFHYYDKDFNNEADTPDNFQSRRPNTSFCFLDIRSPGLGDTAMYLCATSRDAVENIQYFGAGTRLSVL.

Remarks on this clonotype: This clone may be a read error of a much larger clone one base away. The rearrangement joins TRBV20-1 to TRBJ2-1; 13 positions match TRBD2. CDR1 and CDR2 from the germline V gene are DFQATT and SNEGSKA (reference sequence). V was pared by 0 bases and J by 8 bases, with 10 bases of the junction left unmatched. The CDR3 has 17 residues. This CDR3 reads CSARDHGLAGVFHEQFF. CDR3 bases: TGCAGTGCTAGAGACCATGGACTAGCGGGAGTGTTCCATGAGCAGTTCTTC.

This clonotype was recorded many times. This rearrangement joins TRBV30 to TRBJ2-3; D ambiguous. V lost 3 bases and J 7 bases, leaving 14 bases between the germline ends. CDR3 size: 13 residues. Germline values: CDR1 GTSNPN, CDR2 SVGIG (reference sequence). The CDR3 loop reads CAWSATEPYTQYF. DNA of the CDR3: TGTGCCTGGAGCGCAACGGAGCCTTATACGCAGTATTTT.

As concerns this clonotype: With a much larger clone just one base away, this may be a read error. The rearrangement uses TRBV29-1 and TRBJ1-2; weak D call: TRBD1 (6 bases). The CDR3 is made up of 11 amino acids. Trimming took 6 bases from V and 7 from J, leaving 12 bases between them. Germline V lookup: CDR1 SQVTM, CDR2 ANQGSEA. For the CDR3, the DNA is TGCAGCGTACGGGACAACCGTGGCTACACCTTC. Protein product: CSVRDNRGYTF.

This clonotype has just a few counts. The rearrangement uses TRBV20-1 and TRBJ1-4; D is possibly TRBD1 (6 bases). The CDR3 extends over 13 amino acids. CDR1 and CDR2 (germline): DFQATT, SNEGSKA (reference sequence). The V gene lost 4 bases and the J gene lost 10 bases, with 16 bases spanning the gap. The CDR3 protein is CSATGGTQGKLFF. Here the CDR3 DNA reads TGCAGTGCTACGGGGGGCACCCAGGGAAAACTGTTTTTT.

The V gene is TRBV6-1, the J gene TRBJ2-5, with a tentative D call TRBD1 (6 bases). Trimming shortened V by 6 bases and J by 12 bases, and 23 bases separated the two germline ends. Per germline, CDR1 MNHNS and CDR2 SASEGT. The CDR3 totals 14 residues. The CDR3 DNA reads as TGTGCCAGCAGGCTCCCCGGGACACCTCCCTACGAGTACTTC. This sequence encodes CASRLPGTPPYEYF.

This clonotype was counted at least ten times. This chain connects TRBV18 to TRBJ2-7; no definite D call. This CDR3 has 13 amino acids. CDR1 and CDR2 (germline): KGHSH, LQKENI. Trimming stripped 5 bases from V and 6 bases from J, with 14 bases between. CDR3 region: CASSDKPLSEQYF. The CDR3 DNA reads TGTGCCAGCTCAGACAAGCCCCTAAGCGAGCAGTACTTC.

This clonotype was picked up many times. The chain joins TRBV6-6 to TRBJ2-7; D might be TRBD1 (5 bases). CDR3 length: 13 residues. V gave up 2 bases and J gave up 3 bases, with 8 bases separating them. The germline CDR1 and CDR2 sequences are MNHNY and SVGAGI (reference sequence). CDR3 sequence: CASSYRQNYEQYF. The CDR3 DNA sequence: TGTGCCAGCAGTTACAGACAGAACTACGAGCAGTACTTC.

V usage is TRBV2 and J usage is TRBJ2-7; 10 bases map to TRBD1. Trimming cost V 6 bases and J 0 bases; bases outside gene matches: 5. The CDR3 loop spans 15 amino acids. The germline CDR1 and CDR2 sequences are SNHLY and FYNNEI. CDR3 coding DNA: TGTGCCAGCAGCTCCGGGACAGGGGACTCCTACGAGCAGTACTTC. It yields the protein CASSSGTGDSYEQYF.

The chain is built from TRBV12-3 or TRBV12-4 and TRBJ2-3; the D is unclear. The V and J ends lost 3 bases and 6 bases respectively, with 10 bases between them. The length of the CDR3 is 13 residues. The CDR3 coding sequence is TGTGCCAGCAGTTTGGATGGGCGGGATACGCAGTATTTT. It is translated as CASSLDGRDTQYF.

Only a few counts were recorded for this clonotype. This chain connects TRBV5-5 to TRBJ2-4; D is ambiguous. The V end lost 4 bases, the J end lost 7 bases, and 9 bases lay between the germline ends. Germline-derived CDR1 and CDR2 are SGHKS and YYEKEE (reference sequence). The CDR3 contains 12 residues. CDR3 bases: TGTGCCAGCAGCCCGGAAGGGAACATTCAGTACTTC. Residues: CASSPEGNIQYF.

This clonotype was counted many times. The gene calls are TRBV2 and TRBJ2-1; TRBD1 might be the D (6 bases). The CDR3 is 13 residues long. Germline CDR1 SNHLY, CDR2 FYNNEI. V lost 4 bases and J 9 bases, leaving 13 bases between the germline ends. CDR3 DNA sequence: TGTGCCAGCAGTGGGGGGCTTGGGGGTGAGCAGTTCTTC. As protein: CASSGGLGGEQFF.

This clonotype was seen at least ten times. The V and J genes are TRBV20-1 and TRBJ2-1; 13 bases are shared with TRBD2. Germline V lookup: CDR1 DFQATT, CDR2 SNEGSKA (reference sequence). CDR3 length: 14 amino acids. Germline trimming cut 4 bases from V and 5 bases from J; bases unmatched to any gene: 2. CDR3 nucleotides: TGCAGTGCTACGGGACTAGCGGGAAACAATGAGCAGTTCTTC. This sequence encodes CSATGLAGNNEQFF.